The 32 T cell receptor beta chains in this list originate from one sample, sequenced in a study of blood T cell repertoires in COVID-19. TCRdb's table, derived via immunoSEQ multiplex PCR, lists solely in-frame clones and lacks some. The sample has 110,000 or so clones, 65% to 80% seen once. The sample was peripheral blood. The receptors originated from a man between 70 and 80 years old with acute or convalescent COVID-19.

The chain couples TRBV25-1 to TRBJ1-4, with TRBD1 as a possible D gene (5 bases). Per germline, CDR1 MGHDK and CDR2 SYGVNS. Trimming left V 2 bases short and J 7 bases short, with 14 bases between. The CDR3 extends over 15 amino acids. Here the CDR3 reads CASSEEGREGEKLFF. The CDR3 DNA follows: TGTGCCAGCAGTGAAGAAGGCAGGGAAGGTGAAAAACTGTTTTTT. The full variable domain, completed using reference TRBV25-1 and TRBJ1-4, is EADIYQTPRYLVIGTGKKITLECSQTMGHDKMYWYQQDPGMELHLIHYSYGVNSTEKGDLSSESTVSRIRTEHFPLTLESARPSHTSQYLCASSEEGREGEKLFFGSGTQLSVL.

The CDR3 protein is CASSLGVTGAGELFF. In nucleotides, the CDR3 is TGCGCCAGCAGCTTGGGCGTGACAGGGGCCGGGGAGCTGTTTTTT. The rearrangement uses TRBV5-1 and TRBJ2-2; 8 nucleotides agree with TRBD1. The trim removed 0 bases at V and 6 bases at J, leaving 4 bases unmatched. The CDR3 runs 15 residues. Germline V gives CDR1 SGHRS, CDR2 YFSETQ. Full variable domain (remainder filled in from reference TRBV5-1 and TRBJ2-2): KAGVTQTPRYLIKTRGQQVTLSCSPISGHRSVSWYQQTPGQGLQFLFEYFSETQRNKGNFPGRFSGRQFSNSRSEMNVSTLELGDSALYLCASSLGVTGAGELFFGEGSRLTVL.

The genes are TRBV24-1 and TRBJ2-7, with 7 nucleotides matching TRBD1. Germline V gene data show CDR1 as KGHDR and CDR2 as SFDVKD. The CDR3 loop spans 13 amino acids. The junction had 4 bases not matched to a gene; V was cut back by 2 bases and J by 7 bases. The CDR3 bases are TGTGCCACCAGTGATTGGACAGGTGATGAGCAGTACTTC. Translated, it gives CATSDWTGDEQYF.

This clone showed up just once. This sequence joins TRBV30 and TRBJ2-1, with TRBD2 matching over 9 bases. CDR1 GTSNPN and CDR2 SVGIG come from the germline V gene (reference sequence). The V segment lost 5 bases and the J segment 8 bases; nucleotides outside the gene matches: 4. The CDR3 consists of 12 residues. The CDR3 spells CAWGGGGDEQFF. The CDR3 DNA follows: TGTGCCTGGGGCGGGGGGGGAGATGAGCAGTTCTTC.

A single count supports this clone. The chain couples TRBV2 to TRBJ1-4; 9 positions agree with TRBD1. CDR1 and CDR2 from the germline V gene are SNHLY and FYNNEI. There are 17 residues in the CDR3. J gave up 10 bases and V 5 bases, and 17 bases lay outside the gene matches. The chain's CDR3 is CASSPTPSGQGSGKLFF. As DNA, the CDR3 is TGTGCCAGCAGTCCTACACCATCGGGACAGGGCAGCGGAAAACTGTTTTTT.

The chain uses TRBV7-3 and TRBJ2-3, with D uncertain. Germline CDR1 is SGHTA and CDR2 is FQGTGA. V was shortened by 2 bases and J by 6 bases, with 15 bases between the two germline ends. CDR3 size: 15 residues. CDR3 residues: CASSLWAGTPDTQYF. CDR3 sequence (DNA): TGTGCCAGCAGCTTATGGGCAGGTACGCCCGATACGCAGTATTTT.

V gene TRBV19 combines with J gene TRBJ1-5, with 10 bases matching TRBD1. Germline-derived CDR1 and CDR2 are LNHDA and SQIVND (reference sequence). The CDR3 runs 18 residues. The ends lost 4 bases at V and 0 bases at J; junction bases unmatched: 9. DNA for the CDR3: TGTGCCAGTAGTAGAAGACAGGGGGCCCTTCATAGCAATCAGCCCCAGCATTTT. Translated, it gives CASSRRQGALHSNQPQHF. The full variable domain, in which reference TRBV19 and TRBJ1-5 provide the parts outside the CDR3, is DGGITQSPKYLFRKEGQNVTLSCEQNLNHDAMYWYRQDPGQGLRLIYYSQIVNDFQKGDIAEGYSVSREKKESFPLTVTSAQKNPTAFYLCASSRRQGALHSNQPQHFGDGTRLSIL.

The chain employs TRBV9 and TRBJ1-3; no firm D call. Between the trimmed V and J ends, which lost 2 bases and 0 bases, there was a span of 9 bases. CDR3 length equals 15 residues. From germline, CDR1 is SGDLS and CDR2 YYNGEE. The CDR3 reads CASSVSGSSGNTIYF. DNA of the CDR3: TGTGCCAGCAGCGTTTCGGGGAGCTCTGGAAACACCATATATTTT.

This chain links TRBV6-5 with TRBJ2-7, with D maybe TRBD2 (6 bases). The CDR3 sequence is 14 residues long. Germline assignment: CDR1 MNHEY and CDR2 SVGAGI. The germline V and J ends were trimmed by 6 bases and 0 bases, with 12 bases remaining between them. The CDR3, as DNA: TGTGCCAGCAGGAGTACGGGGGACTCCTACGAGCAGTACTTC. It is translated as CASRSTGDSYEQYF.

This chain joins TRBV19 and TRBJ2-1; TRBD2 matches 9 bases. The CDR3 consists of 14 residues. Germline V gene data show CDR1 as LNHDA and CDR2 as SQIVND (reference sequence). J was trimmed by 7 bases and V by 7 bases; bases with no gene match: 8. CDR3 protein: CASNFGGGANEQFF. The CDR3 region has the DNA TGTGCCAGTAATTTTGGCGGGGGGGCGAATGAGCAGTTCTTC.

For the CDR3, the DNA is TGTGCCAGCAGTTACTCGGGACAGGGAGGGGTCTACGAGCAGTACTTC. It is translated as CASSYSGQGGVYEQYF. The chain couples TRBV6-2 or TRBV6-3 to TRBJ2-7, with 9 bases identical to TRBD1. This CDR3 region has 16 residues. The V segment lost 0 bases and the J segment 3 bases; nucleotides outside the gene matches: 6. The V gene's germline CDR1 is MNHEY and CDR2 SVGEGT.

This clone has just one count. J is TRBJ1-4 and V is TRBV28; 7 nucleotides line up with TRBD1. V dropped 6 bases and J dropped 8; count of bases not matched to a gene: 3. Per the germline V gene, CDR1 is MDHEN and CDR2 is SYDVKM. The CDR3 is 12 residues long. The chain's CDR3 is CASRQGQEKLFF. As DNA, the CDR3 is TGTGCCAGCAGACAGGGACAGGAAAAACTGTTTTTT.

This chain joins TRBV5-1 and TRBJ2-3; 10 nucleotides align to TRBD2. CDR1 is SGHRS and CDR2 is YFSETQ in the germline V gene. CDR3 size: 14 residues. V dropped 0 bases and J dropped 5; count of bases not matched to a gene: 0. In DNA form, the CDR3 reads TGCGCCAGCAGCTTGGGGACTAGCGGAGATACGCAGTATTTT. Amino acids: CASSLGTSGDTQYF.

The J gene is TRBJ2-7, the V gene TRBV7-2; TRBD1 matches at 10 bases. The junction had 5 bases not matched to a gene; V was cut back by 1 base and J by 2 bases. The CDR3 runs to 16 residues. CDR1 is SGHTA, CDR2 FQGNSA, per germline. The CDR3: CASSLGGTGATYEQYF. CDR3 DNA: TGTGCCAGCAGCTTAGGGGGGACAGGGGCTACCTACGAGCAGTACTTC.

The chain has TRBV6-2 or TRBV6-3 and TRBJ2-2; TRBD1 matches at 7 bases. Germline V gene sequence: CDR1 MNHEY, CDR2 SVGEGT. The CDR3 has 15 residues. J was trimmed by 5 bases and V by 3 bases; bases with no gene match: 6. CDR3 nucleotides: TGTGCCAGCAGTTATCACCAGGGGGATACCGGGGAGCTGTTTTTT. Translation gives CASSYHQGDTGELFF.

V and J are TRBV6-5 and TRBJ1-1, with a weak D call TRBD1 (5 bases). V was trimmed by 6 bases and J by 7 bases, leaving 21 bases between them. The CDR3 is 15 amino acids. Germline values: CDR1 MNHEY, CDR2 SVGAGI. The CDR3 loop is CASRIRVIGGDEAFF. The CDR3 DNA is TGTGCCAGCAGGATCAGGGTGATCGGGGGAGATGAAGCTTTCTTT.

J is TRBJ1-1 and V is TRBV4-3; unclear D gene. Per germline, CDR1 LGHNA and CDR2 YSLEER. CDR3 length equals 13 residues. V shed 1 base and J shed 6 bases, with 9 bases lying between them. CDR3 DNA: TGCGCCAGCAGCCAAGCCCTGGAGGCTGAAGCTTTCTTT. The encoded protein is CASSQALEAEAFF.

The chain recombines TRBV11-2 with TRBJ2-7; 7 positions agree with TRBD1. Per the germline V gene, CDR1 is SGHAT and CDR2 is FQNNGV. The CDR3 is 18 residues long. Trimming took 1 base from V and 2 from J; bases not matched to a gene: 14. CDR3 region: CASSLVTGAHKFAYEQYF. The CDR3 region has the DNA TGTGCCAGCAGCTTAGTAACAGGGGCGCACAAATTTGCCTACGAGCAGTACTTC.

This chain uses TRBV5-1 with TRBJ2-5; TRBD2 might be the D (5 bases). The V end was cut by 1 base, the J end by 3 bases, with 7 bases between. This CDR3 has 13 residues. Per germline, CDR1 SGHRS and CDR2 YFSETQ. CDR3 loop: CASSLMREETQYF. CDR3 DNA sequence: TGCGCCAGCAGCTTGATGAGGGAAGAGACCCAGTACTTC.

The J gene is TRBJ2-4, the V gene TRBV28; perhaps TRBD1 as D (6 bases). This CDR3 is built from 13 residues. The germline gives CDR1 MDHEN, CDR2 SYDVKM. V was shortened by 5 bases and J by 6 bases, with 11 bases between the two germline ends. The CDR3 sequence: CASSDRTVNIQYF. In DNA form, the CDR3 reads TGTGCCAGCAGTGATAGGACAGTAAACATTCAGTACTTC.

Only one count was recorded for this clone. The chain is built from TRBV24-1 and TRBJ2-7; D uncertain. This CDR3 is built from 14 residues. Germline V gene sequence: CDR1 KGHDR, CDR2 SFDVKD. V dropped 3 bases and J dropped 2 bases, with 10 bases sitting between them. DNA for the CDR3: TGTGCCACCAGTGATGAGAACAGCCCCTACGAGCAGTACTTC. Protein: CATSDENSPYEQYF.

The sample holds one count of this clone. The chain recombines TRBV28 with TRBJ1-1; 8 bases fit TRBD1. V lost 2 bases to trimming and J lost 10 bases; unmatched junction nucleotides: 6. The CDR3 loop spans 13 amino acids. Germline CDR1 and CDR2: MDHEN and SYDVKM. In DNA, the CDR3 is TGTGCCAGCAGTTTAGGACAGGGCGGCACAGCTTTCTTT. This gives the protein CASSLGQGGTAFF.

The V call is TRBV5-1, the J call TRBJ2-7; the D is unclear. The CDR3 spans 12 residues. Trimming removed 0 bases from V and 4 bases from J, with 5 bases in between. Per the germline V gene, CDR1 is SGHRS and CDR2 is YFSETQ. The CDR3 region has the DNA TGCGCCAGCAGCTTGGATCAGTACGAGCAGTACTTC. As protein: CASSLDQYEQYF.

The CDR3 is CASSDSGALRGNTIYF. The DNA of the CDR3 is TGCGCCAGCAGTGACTCAGGGGCGCTCAGAGGAAACACCATATATTTT. The chain recombines TRBV10-2 with TRBJ1-3, with a weak D call TRBD1 (6 bases). Germline CDR1 is WSHSY and CDR2 is SAAADI. V lost 3 bases to trimming and J lost 4 bases, with 16 bases between them. This CDR3 has 16 amino acids.

The chain recombines TRBV28 with TRBJ2-7, with TRBD1 identical over 8 bases. Looked up from germline, CDR1 is MDHEN and CDR2 is SYDVKM. The CDR3 runs to 18 residues. The V gene end was trimmed by 5 bases and the J gene end by 3 bases; junction bases not matched to a gene: 18. CDR3 DNA: TGTGCCAGCAGTACCCAGATAGCCTCCGGGACAGGTGGCTACGAGCAGTACTTC. Translation: CASSTQIASGTGGYEQYF. Drawing the rest from reference TRBV28 and TRBJ2-7, the complete variable domain is DVKVTQSSRYLVKRTGEKVFLECVQDMDHENMFWYRQDPGLGLRLIYFSYDVKMKEKGDIPEGYSVSREKKERFSLILESASTNQTSMYLCASSTQIASGTGGYEQYFGPGTRLTVT.

V usage is TRBV19 and J usage is TRBJ2-1; a weak D match, TRBD2 (6 bases). In germline, CDR1 is LNHDA, CDR2 SQIVND (reference sequence). The CDR3 runs 13 residues. V was clipped by 8 bases and J by 8 bases, with 16 bases between them. CDR3 loop: CASGRELIYEQFF. CDR3 coding DNA: TGTGCCAGTGGACGGGAGTTGATCTATGAGCAGTTCTTC.

The chain joins TRBV9 to TRBJ1-3; tentatively, D is TRBD1 (5 bases). V was clipped by 0 bases and J by 4 bases, with 17 bases between them. The CDR3 spans 17 residues. Germline V gene data show CDR1 as SGDLS and CDR2 as YYNGEE. The CDR3, as DNA: TGTGCCAGCAGCGTAGGGACACAAGATTTGTGGGGAAACACCATATATTTT. Amino acid sequence: CASSVGTQDLWGNTIYF.

This rearrangement joins TRBV7-9 to TRBJ2-1; maybe TRBD1 (6 bases). CDR3 length: 13 residues. In germline, CDR1 is SEHNR, CDR2 FQNEAQ (reference sequence). V was trimmed by 5 bases and J by 3 bases, leaving 8 bases between them. This CDR3 is CASSQGYYNEQFF. The CDR3 nucleotides are TGTGCCAGCAGCCAGGGGTACTACAATGAGCAGTTCTTC.

The chain carries TRBV5-1 and TRBJ2-1; D possibly corresponds to TRBD1 (5 bases). This CDR3 contains 13 residues. The germline V and J ends were trimmed by 0 bases and 6 bases, with 7 bases remaining between them. Looked up from germline, CDR1 is SGHRS and CDR2 is YFSETQ. The chain's CDR3 is CASSLAQGNEQFF. CDR3 coding DNA: TGCGCCAGCAGCTTGGCCCAGGGCAATGAGCAGTTCTTC.

This clone was recorded only once. The V and J genes are TRBV15 and TRBJ2-1, with 10 positions matching TRBD2. V lost 2 bases and J lost 5; bases outside the gene matches: 3. Germline values: CDR1 LNHNV, CDR2 YYDKDF (reference sequence). This CDR3 contains 15 residues. CDR3 in DNA: TGTGCCACCAGCAGAAGGACTAGCGGCCACAATGAGCAGTTCTTC. Encoded protein: CATSRRTSGHNEQFF.

This clone has just a few counts. The V and J genes are TRBV28 and TRBJ2-3, with D maybe TRBD1 (5 bases). With 3 bases removed from V and 7 bases from J, the gap between germline ends came to 20 bases. The CDR3 spans 16 residues. The V gene's germline CDR1 is MDHEN and CDR2 SYDVKM. DNA of the CDR3: TGTGCCAGCAGTTTGACGCCCAGGGTAGAGATACATACGCAGTATTTT. The encoded protein is CASSLTPRVEIHTQYF.

The V call is TRBV28, the J call TRBJ1-2; a weak D match, TRBD1 (5 bases). Trimming left V 2 bases short and J 5 bases short, with 15 bases between. In germline, CDR1 is MDHEN, CDR2 SYDVKM. The CDR3 consists of 15 residues. CDR3 coding DNA: TGTGCCAGCAGTTTAGCGTCAGGGCTGTTTTATGGCTACACCTTC. Amino acid sequence: CASSLASGLFYGYTF.